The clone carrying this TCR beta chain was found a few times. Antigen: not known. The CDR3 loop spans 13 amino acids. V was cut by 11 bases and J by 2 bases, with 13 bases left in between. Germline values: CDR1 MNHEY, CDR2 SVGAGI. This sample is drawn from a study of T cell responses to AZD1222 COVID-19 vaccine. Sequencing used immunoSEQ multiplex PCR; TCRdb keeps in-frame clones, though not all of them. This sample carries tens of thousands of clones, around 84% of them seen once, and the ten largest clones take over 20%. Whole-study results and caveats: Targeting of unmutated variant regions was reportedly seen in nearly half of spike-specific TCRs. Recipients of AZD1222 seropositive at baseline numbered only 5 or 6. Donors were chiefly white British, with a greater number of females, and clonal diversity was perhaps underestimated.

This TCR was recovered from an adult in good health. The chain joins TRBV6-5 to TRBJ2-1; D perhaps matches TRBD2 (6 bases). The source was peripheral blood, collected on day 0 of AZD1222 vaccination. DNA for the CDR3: TGTGCCTGTGGACGGGGGACCTACAATGAGCAGTTCTTC. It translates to CACGRGTYNEQFF.